Listed here is a single T cell receptor beta chain. Antigen: not known. The entry originates in a study of T-cell reconstitution after alpha-beta-depleted transplantation in children. Study observations and caveats: In patients about two months after transplant, alpha-beta T cells reportedly arose from several hundred expanded graft clones. At the one-year point after transplant, T-cell counts and TCRbeta diversity were found to come mostly from T cells that had been newly produced. The high TCRbeta diversity at day 60 in some patients came from surviving recipient T cells and thymic progenitors.

Preparing the TCRbeta library involved the use of unique molecular identifiers. TCRdb re-called the PCR reads through MiXCR, storing one row per CDR3 protein. The sample has about 200,000 distinct CDR3 sequences, roughly 6.3% seen once; the top ten hold around 4.3%. Trimming stripped 2 bases from V and 3 bases from J, with 7 bases between. The germline gives CDR1 SGHVS, CDR2 FQNEAQ. This CDR3 has 13 amino acids. The material was PBMCs, obtained before TCRalphabeta/CD19-depleted stem cell transplant. The source is a girl under three years old with combined immunodeficiency, due to receive a stem cell transplant. The V call is TRBV7-8, the J call TRBJ2-5; D perhaps matches TRBD2 (5 bases). CDR3 sequence: CASSLPGKETQYF. The CDR3 DNA reads TGTGCCAGCAGCTTACCGGGGAAAGAGACCCAGTACTTC.